This record covers a single T cell receptor beta chain. The data belong to a study of blood T cell repertoires in COVID-19. Study overall: In each case, the material was cDNA or gDNA derived from T cells, B-cell-depleted T cells, or PBMCs.

Original processing methods: Nucleated cell number was recorded as an estimate derived from reference gene primer amplification. The assay was immunoSEQ multiplex PCR, and TCRdb's table has in-frame clones only and misses some. Clone size and the V and J calls come from that table; the DNA yielded D and trimming. The sample consists of approximately 140,000 clones, 84% of them appearing once. Per the germline V gene, CDR1 is SGDLS and CDR2 is YYNGEE. Trimming removed 4 bases from V and 3 bases from J; junction bases left unmatched: 14. The CDR3 has 17 amino acids. Residents of about two dozen US areas, aged about 18 to 100 years, made up the participants. Categorization into cohorts depended on clinical history that participants reported.

Material: PBMCs or T cells enriched from blood (not recorded which). This chain connects TRBV9 to TRBJ2-3; TRBD1 matches at 7 bases. The sequence was collected from a woman in her forties or fifties with acute COVID-19. This CDR3 is CASSLRGRGSQTDTQYF. The CDR3 bases are TGTGCCAGCAGCTTAAGGGGGCGCGGGTCCCAAACAGATACGCAGTATTTT.